The present T cell receptor beta chain was sequenced within a study of blood T cells in healthy people across ages. Study conclusions and caveats: Comparison with aged donors showed that long-lived donors had more naive CD4+ cells and higher diversity. Per million T cells, the diversity of TCR beta decreased roughly linearly as age advanced. Observed TCR beta diversity showed a strong correlation with the percentage of naive T cells as measured by flow cytometry.

To note about this clonotype: What it binds is unknown.

This CDR3 contains 18 residues. Germline V gene lookup returns CDR1 MNHEY and CDR2 SMNVEV (reference sequence). After removal of 5 bases from V and 4 bases from J, the junction contained 14 bases not matched to a gene. A minimum of 7 million PBMCs was isolated per sample. With a J-beta primer mix and a sample-barcoded 5' primer, a second PCR ran about 7 to 12 cycles. MiXCR was run by TCRdb on the 5' RACE reads, yielding one entry per CDR3 protein. The sample shows 1.5 million or so distinct CDR3 sequences, approximately 42% of them seen only once. The chain combines TRBV27 with TRBJ2-1; the match to TRBD2 covers 10 bases. What was sequenced was blood. This TCR was sampled from a woman younger than 30 in good health. The CDR3 nucleotides read TGTGCCAGCAGTCCTCTAACTAGCGGGAAGGCTCTATACAATGAGCAGTTCTTC. Translated, it gives CASSPLTSGKALYNEQFF.